The source of this T cell receptor (beta chain) is a study of T cell responses to AZD1222 COVID-19 vaccine. The study, taken as a whole, reports: Repertoires were collected only later (after the peak T cell response had occurred). Among spike-specific TCRs, nearly half reportedly target unmutated variant regions.

As for this clone: No antigen is known for it.

Some clones are missing from TCRdb's copy, which holds only in-frame ones; the method was immunoSEQ multiplex PCR. Among approximately 94,000 clones, more than 75% were seen once, and the ten largest hold roughly 4.2%. This CDR3 region has 13 residues. The V end lost 5 bases, the J end lost 8 bases, and 15 bases lay between the germline ends. Per germline, CDR1 LNHDA and CDR2 SQIVND (reference sequence). Material: peripheral blood, obtained on day 0 of MenACWY control vaccination. This chain joins TRBV19 and TRBJ1-2; D is possibly TRBD1 (6 bases). The source is an adult in good health. The CDR3 region has the DNA TGTGCCAGTAGTCCTGGACAGCCCTTCGGCTACACCTTC. This encodes CASSPGQPFGYTF.